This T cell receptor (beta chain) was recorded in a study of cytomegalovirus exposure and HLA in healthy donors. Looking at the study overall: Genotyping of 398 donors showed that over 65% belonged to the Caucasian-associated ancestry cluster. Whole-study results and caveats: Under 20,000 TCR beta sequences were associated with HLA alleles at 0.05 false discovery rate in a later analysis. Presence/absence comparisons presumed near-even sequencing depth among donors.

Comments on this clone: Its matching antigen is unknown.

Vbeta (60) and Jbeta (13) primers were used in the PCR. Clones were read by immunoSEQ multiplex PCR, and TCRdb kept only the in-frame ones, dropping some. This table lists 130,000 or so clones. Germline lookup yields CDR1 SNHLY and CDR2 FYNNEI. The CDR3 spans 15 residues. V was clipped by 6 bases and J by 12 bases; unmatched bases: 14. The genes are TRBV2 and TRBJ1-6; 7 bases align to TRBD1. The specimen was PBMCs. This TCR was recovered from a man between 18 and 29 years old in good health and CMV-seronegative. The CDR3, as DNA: TGTGCCAGCAGCGAAACTCCGGGACAGCCGAAACCCCTCCACTTT. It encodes CASSETPGQPKPLHF.